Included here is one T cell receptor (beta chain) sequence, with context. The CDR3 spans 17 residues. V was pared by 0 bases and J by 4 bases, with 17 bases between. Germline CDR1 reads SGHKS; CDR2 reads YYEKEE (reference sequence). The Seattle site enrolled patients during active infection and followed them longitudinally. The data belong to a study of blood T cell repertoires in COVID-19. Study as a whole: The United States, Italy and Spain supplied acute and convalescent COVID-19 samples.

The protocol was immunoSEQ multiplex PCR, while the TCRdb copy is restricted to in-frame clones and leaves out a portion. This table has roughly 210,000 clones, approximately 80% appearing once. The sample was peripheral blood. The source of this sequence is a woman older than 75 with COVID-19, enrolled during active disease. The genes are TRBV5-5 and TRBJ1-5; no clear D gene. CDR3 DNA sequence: TGTGCCAGCAGCTTGGGAGGCTCCTCAGCCGATAATCAGCCCCAGCATTTT. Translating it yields CASSLGGSSADNQPQHF.